This entry is about one T cell receptor beta chain. Its antigen remains unknown. This entry belongs to a study of response to subunit inactivated influenza vaccine. General study findings and limits: That few new T cells are recruited by each seasonal influenza vaccination was the authors' suggestion.

With 0 bases removed from V and 0 bases from J, the gap between germline ends came to 14 bases. This CDR3 region has 17 residues. Germline CDR1 reads DFQATT; CDR2 reads SNEGSKA (reference sequence). TCRdb itself ran the RT-PCR reads through MiXCR, one entry per CDR3 protein. The data show 700,000 to 800,000 distinct CDR3 sequences, roughly 18% seen once. The material was PBMCs from blood, obtained 5 to 6 days after vaccination. The chain links TRBV20-1 to TRBJ2-2, with unresolved D. This clonotype originated in a man aged 50-59 years who received an inactivated influenza vaccine. The CDR3 bases are TGCAGTGCTAGAGATCATCGGGCCCCTGCGAACACCGGGGAGCTGTTTTTT. This translates into CSARDHRAPANTGELFF.